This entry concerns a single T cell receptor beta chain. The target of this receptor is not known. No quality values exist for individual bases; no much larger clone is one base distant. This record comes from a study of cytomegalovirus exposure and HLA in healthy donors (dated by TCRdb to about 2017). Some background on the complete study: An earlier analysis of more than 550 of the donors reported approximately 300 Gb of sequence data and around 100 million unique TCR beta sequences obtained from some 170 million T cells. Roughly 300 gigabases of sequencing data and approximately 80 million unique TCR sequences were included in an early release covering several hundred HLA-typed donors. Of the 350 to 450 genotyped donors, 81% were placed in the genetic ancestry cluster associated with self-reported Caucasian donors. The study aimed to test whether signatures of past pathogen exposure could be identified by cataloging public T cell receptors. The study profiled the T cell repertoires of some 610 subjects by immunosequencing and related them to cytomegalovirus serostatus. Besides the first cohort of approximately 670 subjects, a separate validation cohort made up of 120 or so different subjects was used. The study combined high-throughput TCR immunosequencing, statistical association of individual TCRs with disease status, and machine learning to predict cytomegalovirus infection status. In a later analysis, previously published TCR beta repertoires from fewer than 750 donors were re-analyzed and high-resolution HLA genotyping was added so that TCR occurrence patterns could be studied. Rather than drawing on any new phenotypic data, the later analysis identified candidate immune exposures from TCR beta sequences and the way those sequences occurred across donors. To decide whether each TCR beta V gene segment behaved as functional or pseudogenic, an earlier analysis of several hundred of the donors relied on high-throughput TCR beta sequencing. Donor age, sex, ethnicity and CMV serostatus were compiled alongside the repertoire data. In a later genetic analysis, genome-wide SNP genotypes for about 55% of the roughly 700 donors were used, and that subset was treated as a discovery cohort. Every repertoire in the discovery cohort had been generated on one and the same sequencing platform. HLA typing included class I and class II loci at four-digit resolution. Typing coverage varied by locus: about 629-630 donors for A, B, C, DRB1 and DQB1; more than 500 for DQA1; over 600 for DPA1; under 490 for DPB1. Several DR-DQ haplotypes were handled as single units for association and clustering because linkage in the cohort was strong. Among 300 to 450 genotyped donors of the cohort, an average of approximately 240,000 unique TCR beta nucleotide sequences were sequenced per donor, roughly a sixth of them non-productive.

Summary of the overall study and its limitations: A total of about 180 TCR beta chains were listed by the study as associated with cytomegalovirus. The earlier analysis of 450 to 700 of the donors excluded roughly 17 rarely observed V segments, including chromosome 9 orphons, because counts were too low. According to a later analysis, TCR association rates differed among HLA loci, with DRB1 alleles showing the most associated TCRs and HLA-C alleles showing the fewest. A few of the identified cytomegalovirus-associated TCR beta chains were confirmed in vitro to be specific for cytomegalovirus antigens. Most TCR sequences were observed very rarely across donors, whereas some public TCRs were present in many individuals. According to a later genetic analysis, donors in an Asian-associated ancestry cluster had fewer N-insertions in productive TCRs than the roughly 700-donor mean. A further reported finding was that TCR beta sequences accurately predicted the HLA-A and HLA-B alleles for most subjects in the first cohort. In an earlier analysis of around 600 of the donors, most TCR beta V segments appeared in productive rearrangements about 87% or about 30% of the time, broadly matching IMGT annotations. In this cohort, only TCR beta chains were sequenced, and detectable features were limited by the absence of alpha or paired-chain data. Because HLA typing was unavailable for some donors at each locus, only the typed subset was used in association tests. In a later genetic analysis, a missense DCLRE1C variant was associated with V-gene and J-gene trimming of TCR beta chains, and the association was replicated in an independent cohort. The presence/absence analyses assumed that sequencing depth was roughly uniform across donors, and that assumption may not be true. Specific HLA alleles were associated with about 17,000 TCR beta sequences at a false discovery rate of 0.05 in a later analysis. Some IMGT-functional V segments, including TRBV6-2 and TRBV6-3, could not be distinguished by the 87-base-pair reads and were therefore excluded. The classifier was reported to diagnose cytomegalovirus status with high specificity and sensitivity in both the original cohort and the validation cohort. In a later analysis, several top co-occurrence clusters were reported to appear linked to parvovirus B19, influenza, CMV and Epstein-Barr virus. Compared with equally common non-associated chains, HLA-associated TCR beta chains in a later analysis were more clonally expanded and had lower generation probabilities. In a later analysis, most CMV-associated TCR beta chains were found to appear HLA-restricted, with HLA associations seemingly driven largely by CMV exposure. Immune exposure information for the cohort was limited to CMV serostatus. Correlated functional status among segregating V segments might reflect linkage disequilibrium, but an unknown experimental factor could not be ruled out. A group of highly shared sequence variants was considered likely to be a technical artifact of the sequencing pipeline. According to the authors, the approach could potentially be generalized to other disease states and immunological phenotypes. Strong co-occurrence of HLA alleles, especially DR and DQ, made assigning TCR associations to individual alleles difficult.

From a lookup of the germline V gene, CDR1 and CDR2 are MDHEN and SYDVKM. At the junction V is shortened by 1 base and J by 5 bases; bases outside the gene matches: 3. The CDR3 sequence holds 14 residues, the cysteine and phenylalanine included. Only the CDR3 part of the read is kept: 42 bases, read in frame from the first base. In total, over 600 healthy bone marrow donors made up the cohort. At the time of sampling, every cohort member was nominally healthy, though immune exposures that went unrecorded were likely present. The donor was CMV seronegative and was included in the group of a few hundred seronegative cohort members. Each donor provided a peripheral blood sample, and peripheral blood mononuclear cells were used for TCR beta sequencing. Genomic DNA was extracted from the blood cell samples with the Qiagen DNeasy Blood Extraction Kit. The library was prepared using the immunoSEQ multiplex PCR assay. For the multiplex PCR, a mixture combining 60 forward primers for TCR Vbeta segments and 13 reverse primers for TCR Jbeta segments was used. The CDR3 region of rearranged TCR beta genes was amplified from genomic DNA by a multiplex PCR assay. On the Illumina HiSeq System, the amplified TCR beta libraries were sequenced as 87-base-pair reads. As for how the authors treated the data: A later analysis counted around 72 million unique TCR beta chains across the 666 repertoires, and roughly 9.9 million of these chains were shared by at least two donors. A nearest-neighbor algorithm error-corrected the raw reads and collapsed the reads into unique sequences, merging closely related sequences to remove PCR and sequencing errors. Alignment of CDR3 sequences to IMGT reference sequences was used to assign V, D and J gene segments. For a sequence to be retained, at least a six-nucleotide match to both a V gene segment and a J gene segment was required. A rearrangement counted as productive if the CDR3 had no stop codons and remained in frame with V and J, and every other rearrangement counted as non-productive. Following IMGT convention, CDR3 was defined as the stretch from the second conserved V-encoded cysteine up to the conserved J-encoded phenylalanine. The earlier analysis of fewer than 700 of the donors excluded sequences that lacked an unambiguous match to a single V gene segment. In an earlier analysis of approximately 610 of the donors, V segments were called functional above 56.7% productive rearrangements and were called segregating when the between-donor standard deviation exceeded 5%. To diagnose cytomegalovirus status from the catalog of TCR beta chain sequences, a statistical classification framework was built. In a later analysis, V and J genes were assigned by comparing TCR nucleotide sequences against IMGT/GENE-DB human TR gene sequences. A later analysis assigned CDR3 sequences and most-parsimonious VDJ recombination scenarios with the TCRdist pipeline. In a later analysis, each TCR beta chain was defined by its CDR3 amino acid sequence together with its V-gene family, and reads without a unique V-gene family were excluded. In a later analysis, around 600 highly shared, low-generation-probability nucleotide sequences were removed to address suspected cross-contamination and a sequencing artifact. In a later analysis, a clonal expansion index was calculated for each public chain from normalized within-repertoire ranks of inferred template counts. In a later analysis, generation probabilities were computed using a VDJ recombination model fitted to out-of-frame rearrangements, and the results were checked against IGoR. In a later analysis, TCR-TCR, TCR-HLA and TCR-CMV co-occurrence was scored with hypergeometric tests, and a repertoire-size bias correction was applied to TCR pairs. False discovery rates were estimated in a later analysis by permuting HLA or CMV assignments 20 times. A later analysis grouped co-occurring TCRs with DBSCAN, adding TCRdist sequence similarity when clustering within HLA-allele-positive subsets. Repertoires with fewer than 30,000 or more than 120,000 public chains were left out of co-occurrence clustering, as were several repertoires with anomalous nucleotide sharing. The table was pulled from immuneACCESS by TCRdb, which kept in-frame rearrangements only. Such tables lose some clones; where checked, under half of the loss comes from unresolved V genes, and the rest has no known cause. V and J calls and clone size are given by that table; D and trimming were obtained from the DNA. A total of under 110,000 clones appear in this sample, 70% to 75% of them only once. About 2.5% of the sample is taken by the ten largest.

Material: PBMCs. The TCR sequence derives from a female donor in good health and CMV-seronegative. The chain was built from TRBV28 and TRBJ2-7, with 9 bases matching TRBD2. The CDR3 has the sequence CASSLLASGNEQYF. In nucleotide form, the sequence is TGTGCCAGCAGTTTATTAGCTAGCGGGAACGAGCAGTACTTC.